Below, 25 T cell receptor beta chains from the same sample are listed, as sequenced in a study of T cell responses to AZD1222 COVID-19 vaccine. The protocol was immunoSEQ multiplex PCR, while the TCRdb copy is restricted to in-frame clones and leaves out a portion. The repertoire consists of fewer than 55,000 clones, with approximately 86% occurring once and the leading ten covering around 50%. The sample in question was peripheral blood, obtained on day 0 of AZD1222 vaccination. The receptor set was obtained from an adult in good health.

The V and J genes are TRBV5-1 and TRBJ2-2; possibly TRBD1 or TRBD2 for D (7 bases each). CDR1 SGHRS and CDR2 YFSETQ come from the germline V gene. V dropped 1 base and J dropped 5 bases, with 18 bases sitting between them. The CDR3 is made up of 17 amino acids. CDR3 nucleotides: TGCGCCAGCAGCTTGAGCGGGACAGTCGGTAGAACCGGGGAGCTGTTTTTT. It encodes CASSLSGTVGRTGELFF.

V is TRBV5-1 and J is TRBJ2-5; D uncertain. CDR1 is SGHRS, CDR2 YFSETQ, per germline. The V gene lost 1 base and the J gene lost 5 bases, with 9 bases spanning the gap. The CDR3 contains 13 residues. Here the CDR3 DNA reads TGCGCCAGCAGCTTGTCTGACTCGGAGACCCAGTACTTC. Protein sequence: CASSLSDSETQYF.

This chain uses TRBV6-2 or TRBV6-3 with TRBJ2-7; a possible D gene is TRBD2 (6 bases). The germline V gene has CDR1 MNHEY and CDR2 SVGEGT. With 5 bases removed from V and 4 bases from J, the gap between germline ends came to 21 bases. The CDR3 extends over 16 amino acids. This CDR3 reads CASSNDRAEGLYEQYF. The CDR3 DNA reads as TGTGCCAGCAGTAACGATAGAGCGGAGGGCCTATACGAGCAGTACTTC.

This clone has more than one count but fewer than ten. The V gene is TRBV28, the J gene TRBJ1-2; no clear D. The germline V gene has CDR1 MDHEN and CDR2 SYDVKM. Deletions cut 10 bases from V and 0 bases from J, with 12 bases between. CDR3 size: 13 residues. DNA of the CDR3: TGTGCCACCCTTGCCGTTACTAACTATGGCTACACCTTC. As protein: CATLAVTNYGYTF.

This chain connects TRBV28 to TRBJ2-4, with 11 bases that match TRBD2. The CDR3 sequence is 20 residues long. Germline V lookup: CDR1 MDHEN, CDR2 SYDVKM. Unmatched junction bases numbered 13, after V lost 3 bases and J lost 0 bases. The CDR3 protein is CASSFPSGRMLIGAKNIQYF. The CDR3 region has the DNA TGTGCCAGCAGTTTCCCTAGCGGGAGGATGTTAATAGGAGCCAAAAACATTCAGTACTTC.

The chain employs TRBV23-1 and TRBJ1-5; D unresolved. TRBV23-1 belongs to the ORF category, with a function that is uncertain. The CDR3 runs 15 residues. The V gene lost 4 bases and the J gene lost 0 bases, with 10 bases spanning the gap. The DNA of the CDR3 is TGCGCCAGCAGTCGATACGTTTATAGCAATCAGCCCCAGCATTTT. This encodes CASSRYVYSNQPQHF.

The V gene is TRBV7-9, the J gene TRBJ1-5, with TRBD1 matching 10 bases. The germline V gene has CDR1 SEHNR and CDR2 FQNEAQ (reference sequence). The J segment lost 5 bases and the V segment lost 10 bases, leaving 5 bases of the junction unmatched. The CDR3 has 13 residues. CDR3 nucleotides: TGTGCCACCGGACAGGGGGAAGATCAGCCCCAGCATTTT. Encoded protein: CATGQGEDQPQHF.

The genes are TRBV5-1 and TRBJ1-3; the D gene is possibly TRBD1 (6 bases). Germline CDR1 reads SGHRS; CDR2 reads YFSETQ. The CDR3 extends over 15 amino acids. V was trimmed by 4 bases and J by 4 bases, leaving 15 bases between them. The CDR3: CASSPGGGPGNTIYF. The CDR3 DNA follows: TGCGCCAGCAGCCCTGGTGGGGGGCCCGGAAACACCATATATTTT. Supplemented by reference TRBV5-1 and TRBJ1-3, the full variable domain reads KAGVTQTPRYLIKTRGQQVTLSCSPISGHRSVSWYQQTPGQGLQFLFEYFSETQRNKGNFPGRFSGRQFSNSRSEMNVSTLELGDSALYLCASSPGGGPGNTIYFGEGSWLTVV.

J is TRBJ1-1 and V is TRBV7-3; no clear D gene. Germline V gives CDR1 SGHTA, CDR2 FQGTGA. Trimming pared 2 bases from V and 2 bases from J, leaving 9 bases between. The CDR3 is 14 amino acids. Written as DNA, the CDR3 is TGTGCCAGCAGCTTATTTCCAGGAAACACTGAAGCTTTCTTT. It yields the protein CASSLFPGNTEAFF. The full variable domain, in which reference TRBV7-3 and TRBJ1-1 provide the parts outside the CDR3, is GAGVSQTPSNKVTEKGKYVELRCDPISGHTALYWYRQSLGQGPEFLIYFQGTGAADDSGLPNDRFFAVRPEGSVSTLKIQRTERGDSAVYLCASSLFPGNTEAFFGQGTRLTVV.

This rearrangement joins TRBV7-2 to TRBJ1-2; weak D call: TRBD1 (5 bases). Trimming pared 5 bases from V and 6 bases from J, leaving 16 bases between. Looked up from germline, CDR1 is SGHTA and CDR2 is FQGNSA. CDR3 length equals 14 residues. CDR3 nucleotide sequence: TGTGCCAGCAGCGTGACCCGGGGCCCGGATGGCTACACCTTC. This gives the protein CASSVTRGPDGYTF.

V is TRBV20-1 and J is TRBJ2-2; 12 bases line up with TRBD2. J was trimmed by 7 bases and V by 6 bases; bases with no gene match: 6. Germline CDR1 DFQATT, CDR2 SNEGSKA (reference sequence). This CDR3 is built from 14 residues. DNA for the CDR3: TGCAGTGCCAGTCTAGCGGGAGGGGGCGGGGAGCTGTTTTTT. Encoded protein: CSASLAGGGGELFF.

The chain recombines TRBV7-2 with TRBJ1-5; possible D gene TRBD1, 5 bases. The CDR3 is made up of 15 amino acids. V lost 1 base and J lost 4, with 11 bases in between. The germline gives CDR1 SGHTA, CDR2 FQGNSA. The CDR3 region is CASSLDAAGNQPQHF. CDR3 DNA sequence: TGTGCCAGCAGCTTAGACGCGGCAGGGAATCAGCCCCAGCATTTT.

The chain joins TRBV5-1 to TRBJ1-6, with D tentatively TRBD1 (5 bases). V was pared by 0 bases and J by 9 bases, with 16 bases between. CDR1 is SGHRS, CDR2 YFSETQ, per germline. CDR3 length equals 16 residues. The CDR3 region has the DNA TGCGCCAGCAGCTTGGCCCTCCAGGGAAGTGGTTCACCCCTCCACTTT. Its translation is CASSLALQGSGSPLHF. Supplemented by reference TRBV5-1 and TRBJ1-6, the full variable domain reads KAGVTQTPRYLIKTRGQQVTLSCSPISGHRSVSWYQQTPGQGLQFLFEYFSETQRNKGNFPGRFSGRQFSNSRSEMNVSTLELGDSALYLCASSLALQGSGSPLHFGNGTRLTVT.

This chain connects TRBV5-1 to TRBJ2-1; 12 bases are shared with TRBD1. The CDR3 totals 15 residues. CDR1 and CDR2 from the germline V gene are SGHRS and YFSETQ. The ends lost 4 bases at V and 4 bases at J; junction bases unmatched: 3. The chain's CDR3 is CASSAGQGAYNEQFF. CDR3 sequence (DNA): TGCGCCAGCAGCGCGGGACAGGGGGCTTACAATGAGCAGTTCTTC.

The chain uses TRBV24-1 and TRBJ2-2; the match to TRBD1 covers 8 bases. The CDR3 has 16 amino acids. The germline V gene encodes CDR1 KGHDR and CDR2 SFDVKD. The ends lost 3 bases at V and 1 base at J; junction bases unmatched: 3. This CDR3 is CATSDPGTGNTGELFF. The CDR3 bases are TGTGCCACCAGTGATCCCGGGACAGGGAACACCGGGGAGCTGTTTTTT.

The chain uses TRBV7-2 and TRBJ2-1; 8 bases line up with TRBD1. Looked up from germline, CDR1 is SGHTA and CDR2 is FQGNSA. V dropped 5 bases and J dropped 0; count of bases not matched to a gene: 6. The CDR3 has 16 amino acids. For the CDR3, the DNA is TGTGCCAGCAGCCCCCCAGGGGGCGGCTCCTACAATGAGCAGTTCTTC. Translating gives CASSPPGGGSYNEQFF.

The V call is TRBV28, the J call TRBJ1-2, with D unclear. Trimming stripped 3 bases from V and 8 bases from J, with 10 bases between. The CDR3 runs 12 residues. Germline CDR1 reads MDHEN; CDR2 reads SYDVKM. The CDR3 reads CASSFGVGGYTF. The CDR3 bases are TGTGCCAGCAGTTTCGGGGTTGGCGGCTACACCTTC.

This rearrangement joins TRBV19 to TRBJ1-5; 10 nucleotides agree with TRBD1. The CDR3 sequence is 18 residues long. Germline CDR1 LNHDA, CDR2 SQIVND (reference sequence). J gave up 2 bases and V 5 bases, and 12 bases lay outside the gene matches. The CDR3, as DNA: TGTGCCAGTAGTCGAGACAGGGGGCGCGGGTATGGCAATCAGCCCCAGCATTTT. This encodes CASSRDRGRGYGNQPQHF.

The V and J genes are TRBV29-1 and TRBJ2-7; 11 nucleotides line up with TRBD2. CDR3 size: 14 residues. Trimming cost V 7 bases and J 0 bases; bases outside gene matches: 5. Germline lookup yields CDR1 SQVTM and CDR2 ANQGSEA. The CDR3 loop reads CSGKLAGDSYEQYF. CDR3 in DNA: TGCAGCGGGAAACTAGCGGGAGACTCCTACGAGCAGTACTTC.

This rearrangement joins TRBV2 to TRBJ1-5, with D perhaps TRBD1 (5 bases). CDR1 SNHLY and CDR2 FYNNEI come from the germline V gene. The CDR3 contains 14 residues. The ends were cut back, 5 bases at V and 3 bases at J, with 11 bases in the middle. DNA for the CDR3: TGTGCCAGCAGTTTGGGACTGATCAATCAGCCCCAGCATTTT. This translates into CASSLGLINQPQHF.

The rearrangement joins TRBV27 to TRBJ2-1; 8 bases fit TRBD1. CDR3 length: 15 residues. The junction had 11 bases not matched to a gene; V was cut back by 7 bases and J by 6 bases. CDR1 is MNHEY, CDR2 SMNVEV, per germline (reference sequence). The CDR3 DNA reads TGTGCCAGCACCGGGGCAGGGGGCTTCAGCAATGAGCAGTTCTTC. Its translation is CASTGAGGFSNEQFF.

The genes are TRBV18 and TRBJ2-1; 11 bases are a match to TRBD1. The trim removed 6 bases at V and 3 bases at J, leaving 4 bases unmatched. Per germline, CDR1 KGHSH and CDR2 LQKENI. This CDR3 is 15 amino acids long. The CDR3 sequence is CASSLGTGGYNEQFF. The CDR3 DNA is TGTGCCAGCTCCCTAGGGACAGGGGGCTACAATGAGCAGTTCTTC.

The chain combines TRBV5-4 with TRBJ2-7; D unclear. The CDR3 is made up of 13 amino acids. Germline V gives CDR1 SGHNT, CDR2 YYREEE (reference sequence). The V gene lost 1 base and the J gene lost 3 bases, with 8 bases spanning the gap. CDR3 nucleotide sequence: TGTGCCAGCAGCTTGCCAGAGGACTACGAGCAGTACTTC. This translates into CASSLPEDYEQYF.

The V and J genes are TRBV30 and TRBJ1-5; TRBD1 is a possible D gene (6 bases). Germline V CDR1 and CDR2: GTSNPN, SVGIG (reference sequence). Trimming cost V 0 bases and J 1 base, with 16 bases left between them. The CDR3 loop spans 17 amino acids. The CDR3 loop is CAWSVGPGAVSNQPQHF. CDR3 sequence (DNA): TGTGCCTGGAGTGTAGGCCCAGGGGCCGTCAGCAATCAGCCCCAGCATTTT.

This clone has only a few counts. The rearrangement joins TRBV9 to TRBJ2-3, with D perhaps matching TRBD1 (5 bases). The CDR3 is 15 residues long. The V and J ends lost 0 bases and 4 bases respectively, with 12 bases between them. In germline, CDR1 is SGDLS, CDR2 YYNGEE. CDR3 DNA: TGTGCCAGCAGCGTAGGACAGTGGGTATCAGATACGCAGTATTTT. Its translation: CASSVGQWVSDTQYF.